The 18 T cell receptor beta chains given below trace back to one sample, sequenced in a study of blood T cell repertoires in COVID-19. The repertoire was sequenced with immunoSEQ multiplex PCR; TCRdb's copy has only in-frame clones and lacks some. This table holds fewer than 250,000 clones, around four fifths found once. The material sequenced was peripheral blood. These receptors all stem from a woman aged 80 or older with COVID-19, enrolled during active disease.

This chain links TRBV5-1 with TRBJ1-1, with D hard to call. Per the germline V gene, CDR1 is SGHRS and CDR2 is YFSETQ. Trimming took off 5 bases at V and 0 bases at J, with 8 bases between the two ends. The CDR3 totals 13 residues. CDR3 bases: TGCGCCAGCAGGGTAAGCATGAACACTGAAGCTTTCTTT. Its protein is CASRVSMNTEAFF.

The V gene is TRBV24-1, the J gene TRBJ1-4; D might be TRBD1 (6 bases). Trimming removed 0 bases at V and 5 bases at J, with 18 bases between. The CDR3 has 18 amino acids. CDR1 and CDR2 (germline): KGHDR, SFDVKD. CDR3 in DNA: TGTGCCACCAGTGATTTGCTATGGGACACAGGTGGAAATGAAAAACTGTTTTTT. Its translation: CATSDLLWDTGGNEKLFF.

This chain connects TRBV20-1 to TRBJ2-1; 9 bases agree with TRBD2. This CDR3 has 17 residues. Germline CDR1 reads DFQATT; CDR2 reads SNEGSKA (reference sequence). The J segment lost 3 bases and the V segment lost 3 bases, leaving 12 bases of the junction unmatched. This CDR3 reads CSASTPLGRGGYNEQFF. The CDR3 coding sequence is TGCAGTGCTAGTACACCCTTGGGGCGGGGGGGCTACAATGAGCAGTTCTTC.

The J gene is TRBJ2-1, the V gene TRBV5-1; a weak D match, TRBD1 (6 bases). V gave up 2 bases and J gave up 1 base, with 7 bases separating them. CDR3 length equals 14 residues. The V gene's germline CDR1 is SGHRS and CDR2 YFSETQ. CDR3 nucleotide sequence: TGCGCCAGCAGCTTTGACAGGTCCTACAATGAGCAGTTCTTC. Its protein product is CASSFDRSYNEQFF.

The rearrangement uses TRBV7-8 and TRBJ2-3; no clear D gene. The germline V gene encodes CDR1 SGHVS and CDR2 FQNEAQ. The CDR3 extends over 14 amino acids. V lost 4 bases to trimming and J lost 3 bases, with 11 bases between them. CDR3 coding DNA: TGTGCCAGCAGCTACAGAACTTGGACAGATACGCAGTATTTT. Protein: CASSYRTWTDTQYF.

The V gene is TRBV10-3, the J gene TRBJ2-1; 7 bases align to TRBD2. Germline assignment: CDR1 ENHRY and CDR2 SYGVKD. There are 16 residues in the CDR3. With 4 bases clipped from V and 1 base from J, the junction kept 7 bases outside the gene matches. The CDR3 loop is CAISGSEAGSYNEQFF. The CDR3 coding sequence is TGTGCCATCAGTGGATCAGAAGCGGGGTCCTACAATGAGCAGTTCTTC.

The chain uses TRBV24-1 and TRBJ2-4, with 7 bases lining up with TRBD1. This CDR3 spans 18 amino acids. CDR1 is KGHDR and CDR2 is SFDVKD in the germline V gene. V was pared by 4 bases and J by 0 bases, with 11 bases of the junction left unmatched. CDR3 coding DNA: TGTGCCACCAGTGACCAGGGACAGATCCTCATAGCCAAAAACATTCAGTACTTC. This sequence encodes CATSDQGQILIAKNIQYF.

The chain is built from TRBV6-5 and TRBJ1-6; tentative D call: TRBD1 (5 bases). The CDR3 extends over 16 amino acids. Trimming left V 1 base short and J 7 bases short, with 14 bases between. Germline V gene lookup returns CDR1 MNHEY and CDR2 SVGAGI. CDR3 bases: TGTGCCAGCAGTTACTTCGCCGGGACTCAGAATTCACCCCTCCACTTT. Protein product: CASSYFAGTQNSPLHF.

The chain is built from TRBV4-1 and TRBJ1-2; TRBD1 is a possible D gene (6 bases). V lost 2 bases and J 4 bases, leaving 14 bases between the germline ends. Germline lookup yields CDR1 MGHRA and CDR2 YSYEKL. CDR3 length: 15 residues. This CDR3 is CASSQLNRESYGYTF. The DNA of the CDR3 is TGCGCCAGCAGCCAATTGAACAGGGAGTCCTATGGCTACACCTTC.

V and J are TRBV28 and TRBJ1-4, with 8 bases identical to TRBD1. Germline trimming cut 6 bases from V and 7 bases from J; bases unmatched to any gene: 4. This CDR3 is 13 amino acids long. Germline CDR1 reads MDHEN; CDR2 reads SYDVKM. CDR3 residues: CASSLTGVEKLFF. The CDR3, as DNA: TGTGCCAGCAGCCTGACAGGGGTTGAAAAACTGTTTTTT.

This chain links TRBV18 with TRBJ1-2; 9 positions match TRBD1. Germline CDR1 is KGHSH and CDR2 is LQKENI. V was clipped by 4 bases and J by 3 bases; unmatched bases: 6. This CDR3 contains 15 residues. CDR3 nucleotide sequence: TGTGCCAGCTCACACGAACAGGGGGCGGACTATGGCTACACCTTC. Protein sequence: CASSHEQGADYGYTF.

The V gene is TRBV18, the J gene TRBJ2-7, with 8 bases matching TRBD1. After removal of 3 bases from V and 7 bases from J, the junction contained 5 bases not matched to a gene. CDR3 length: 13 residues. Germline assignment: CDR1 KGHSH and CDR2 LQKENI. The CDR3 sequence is CASSPDRGGEQYV. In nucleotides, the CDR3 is TGTGCCAGCTCACCTGACAGGGGTGGTGAGCAGTACGTC.

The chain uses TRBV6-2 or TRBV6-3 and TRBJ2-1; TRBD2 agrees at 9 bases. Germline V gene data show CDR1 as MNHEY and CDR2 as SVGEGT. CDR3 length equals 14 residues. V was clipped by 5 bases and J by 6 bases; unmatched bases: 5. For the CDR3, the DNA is TGTGCCAGCAGTAGTCTAGCGGGGATCAATGAGCAGTTCTTC. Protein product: CASSSLAGINEQFF.

As DNA, the CDR3 is TGTGCCAGCAGGGGCCGGGACTTGCAGCCCCAGCATTTT. It encodes CASRGRDLQPQHF. The V and J genes are TRBV28 and TRBJ1-5, with D maybe TRBD1 (5 bases). Germline V lookup: CDR1 MDHEN, CDR2 SYDVKM. The CDR3 runs to 13 residues. V gave up 6 bases and J gave up 7 bases, with 13 bases separating them.

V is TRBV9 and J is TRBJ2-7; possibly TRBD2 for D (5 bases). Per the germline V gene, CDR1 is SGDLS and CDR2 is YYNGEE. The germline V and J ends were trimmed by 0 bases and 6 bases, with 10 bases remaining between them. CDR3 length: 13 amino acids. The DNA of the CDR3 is TGTGCCAGCAGCGTAGATAGACGGGGCGAGCAGTACTTC. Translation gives CASSVDRRGEQYF.

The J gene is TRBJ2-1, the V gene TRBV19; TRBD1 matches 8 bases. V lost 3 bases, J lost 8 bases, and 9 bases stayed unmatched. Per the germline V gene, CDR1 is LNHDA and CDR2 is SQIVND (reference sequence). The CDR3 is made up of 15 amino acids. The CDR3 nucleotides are TGTGCCAGTAGTATGGGGCAGGGGGCCGGGGATGAGCAGTTCTTC. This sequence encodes CASSMGQGAGDEQFF. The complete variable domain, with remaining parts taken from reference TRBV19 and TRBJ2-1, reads DGGITQSPKYLFRKEGQNVTLSCEQNLNHDAMYWYRQDPGQGLRLIYYSQIVNDFQKGDIAEGYSVSREKKESFPLTVTSAQKNPTAFYLCASSMGQGAGDEQFFGPGTRLTVL.

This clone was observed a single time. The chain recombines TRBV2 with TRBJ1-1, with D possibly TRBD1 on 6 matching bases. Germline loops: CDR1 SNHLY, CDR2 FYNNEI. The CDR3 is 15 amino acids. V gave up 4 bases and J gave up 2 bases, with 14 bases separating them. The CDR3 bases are TGTGCCAGCAGTGCAGCCGGGACAAAAAACACTGAAGCTTTCTTT. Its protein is CASSAAGTKNTEAFF.

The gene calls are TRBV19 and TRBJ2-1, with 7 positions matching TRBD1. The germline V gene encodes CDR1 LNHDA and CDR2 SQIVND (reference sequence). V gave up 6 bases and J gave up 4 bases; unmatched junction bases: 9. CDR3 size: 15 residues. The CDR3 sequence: CASRLRDRGYNEQFF. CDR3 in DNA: TGTGCCAGTAGACTCCGGGACAGAGGATACAATGAGCAGTTCTTC.